The entry below gives a single T cell receptor (beta chain) sequence along with its context. This beta chain represents an off-target read in a library built for alpha chains; its size is of limited meaning. This CDR3 region has 15 residues. J lost 7 bases, V lost 6 bases, and 9 bases had no gene match. TCRdb analysed the RT-PCR reads with MiXCR anew, one entry per CDR3 protein. This sample has roughly 6,000 distinct CDR3 sequences, with more than 85% found just once. V usage is TRBV12-3 or TRBV12-4 and J usage is TRBJ2-1; 10 bases match TRBD2. This TCR came from a female donor in good health, serving as a healthy control. The specimen sequenced was memory CD4+ T cells from blood. The CDR3: CASRLPGLASNEQFF. The CDR3 DNA follows: TGTGCCAGCAGGCTCCCGGGACTAGCGTCGAATGAGCAGTTCTTC.